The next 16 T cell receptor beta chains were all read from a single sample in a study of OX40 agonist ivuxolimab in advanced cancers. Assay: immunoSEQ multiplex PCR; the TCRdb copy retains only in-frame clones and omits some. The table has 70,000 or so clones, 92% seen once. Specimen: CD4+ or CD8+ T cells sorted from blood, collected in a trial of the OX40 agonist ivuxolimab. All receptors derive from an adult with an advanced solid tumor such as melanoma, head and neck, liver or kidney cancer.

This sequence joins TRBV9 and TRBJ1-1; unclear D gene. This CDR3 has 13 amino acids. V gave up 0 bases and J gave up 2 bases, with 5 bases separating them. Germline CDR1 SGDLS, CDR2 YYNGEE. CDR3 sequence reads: CASSVGDNTEAFF. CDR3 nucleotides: TGTGCCAGCAGCGTAGGGGATAACACTGAAGCTTTCTTT.

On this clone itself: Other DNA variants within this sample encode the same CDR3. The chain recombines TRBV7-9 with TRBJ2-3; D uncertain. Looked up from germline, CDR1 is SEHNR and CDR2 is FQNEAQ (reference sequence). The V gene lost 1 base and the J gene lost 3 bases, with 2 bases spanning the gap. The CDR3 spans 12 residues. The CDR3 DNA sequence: TGTGCCAGCAGCTTAGGGACAGATACGCAGTATTTT. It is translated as CASSLGTDTQYF.

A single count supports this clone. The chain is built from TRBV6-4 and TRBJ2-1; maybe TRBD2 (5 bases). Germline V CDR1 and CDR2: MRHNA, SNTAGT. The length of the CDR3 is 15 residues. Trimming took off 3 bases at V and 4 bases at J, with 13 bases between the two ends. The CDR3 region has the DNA TGTGCCAGCAGTGATGACCCCACGGGGTACAATGAGCAGTTCTTC. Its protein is CASSDDPTGYNEQFF.

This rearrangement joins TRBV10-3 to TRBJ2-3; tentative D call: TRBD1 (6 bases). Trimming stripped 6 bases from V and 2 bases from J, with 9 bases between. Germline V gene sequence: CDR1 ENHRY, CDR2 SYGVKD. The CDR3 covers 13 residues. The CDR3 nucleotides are TGTGCCATCAGGTGGGACAACACAGATACGCAGTATTTT. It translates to CAIRWDNTDTQYF.

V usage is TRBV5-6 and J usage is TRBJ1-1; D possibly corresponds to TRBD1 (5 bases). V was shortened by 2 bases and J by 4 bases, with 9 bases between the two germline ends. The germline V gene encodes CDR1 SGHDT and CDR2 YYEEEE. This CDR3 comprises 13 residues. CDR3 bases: TGTGCCAGCAGCTTTTGGGGGGGCACTGAAGCTTTCTTT. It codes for CASSFWGGTEAFF. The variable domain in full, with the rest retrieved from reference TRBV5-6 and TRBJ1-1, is DAGVTQSPTHLIKTRGQQVTLRCSPKSGHDTVSWYQQALGQGPQFIFQYYEEEERQRGNFPDRFSGHQFPNYSSELNVNALLLGDSALYLCASSFWGGTEAFFGQGTRLTVV.

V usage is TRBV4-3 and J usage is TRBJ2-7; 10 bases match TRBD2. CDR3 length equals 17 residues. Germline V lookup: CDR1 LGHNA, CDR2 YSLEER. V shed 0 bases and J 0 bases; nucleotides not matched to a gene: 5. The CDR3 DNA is TGCGCCAGCAGCCAAGATAGGGGACTAGCGAGCTCCTACGAGCAGTACTTC. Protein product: CASSQDRGLASSYEQYF.

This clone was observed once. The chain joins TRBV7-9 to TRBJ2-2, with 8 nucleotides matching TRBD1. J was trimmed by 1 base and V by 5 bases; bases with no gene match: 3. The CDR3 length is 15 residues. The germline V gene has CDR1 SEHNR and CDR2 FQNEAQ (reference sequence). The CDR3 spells CASSLTGGNTGELFF. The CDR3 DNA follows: TGTGCCAGCAGCCTAACAGGGGGGAACACCGGGGAGCTGTTTTTT.

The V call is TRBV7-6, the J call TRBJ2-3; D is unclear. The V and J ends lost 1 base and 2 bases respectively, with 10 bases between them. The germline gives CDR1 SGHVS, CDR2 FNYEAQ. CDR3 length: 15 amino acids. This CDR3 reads CASSLGPLSTDTQYF. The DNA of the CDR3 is TGTGCCAGCAGCTTAGGTCCTCTATCCACAGATACGCAGTATTTT.

For the CDR3, the DNA is TGTGCCAGCAGCTGGGGCCGGGGGGGCCCCACAGATACGCAGTATTTT. Translation: CASSWGRGGPTDTQYF. This chain joins TRBV27 and TRBJ2-3; 8 bases match TRBD2. CDR1 and CDR2 (germline): MNHEY, SMNVEV (reference sequence). The CDR3 contains 16 residues. V shed 6 bases, J shed 2 bases, and the junction held 10 bases outside the gene matches.

In nucleotides, the CDR3 is TGTGCGATCCAGCGGACAGGGGGCGCAAATCAGCCCCAGCATTTT. Its protein product is CAIQRTGGANQPQHF. The V gene is TRBV10-3, the J gene TRBJ1-5, with 11 nucleotides matching TRBD1. Per germline, CDR1 ENHRY and CDR2 SYGVKD. This CDR3 region has 15 residues.

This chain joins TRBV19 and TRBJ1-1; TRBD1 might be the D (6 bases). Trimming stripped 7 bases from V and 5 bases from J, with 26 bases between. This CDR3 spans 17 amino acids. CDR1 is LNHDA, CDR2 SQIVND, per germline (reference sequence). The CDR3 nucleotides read TGTGCCAGTAAACAGGCGGGGGCTAAAGGTCGCTGGACTGAAGCTTTCTTT. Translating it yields CASKQAGAKGRWTEAFF. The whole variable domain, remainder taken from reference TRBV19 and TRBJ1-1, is DGGITQSPKYLFRKEGQNVTLSCEQNLNHDAMYWYRQDPGQGLRLIYYSQIVNDFQKGDIAEGYSVSREKKESFPLTVTSAQKNPTAFYLCASKQAGAKGRWTEAFFGQGTRLTVV.

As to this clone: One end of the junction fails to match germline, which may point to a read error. The CDR3: CASSPSGIDTDTQYF. DNA of the CDR3: TGTGCTAGCAGCCCTAGCGGGATAGACACAGATACGCAGTATTTT. The V gene is TRBV7-7, the J gene TRBJ2-3; 9 positions agree with TRBD2. The germline gives CDR1 SSHAT, CDR2 FNYEAQ (reference sequence). There are 15 residues in the CDR3.

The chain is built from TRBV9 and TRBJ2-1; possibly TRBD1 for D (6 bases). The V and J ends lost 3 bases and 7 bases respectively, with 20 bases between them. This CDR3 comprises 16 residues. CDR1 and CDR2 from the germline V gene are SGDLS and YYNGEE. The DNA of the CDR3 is TGTGCCAGCAGCGGGCATGCAGGGGTTCTCCTAAATGAGCAGTTCTTC. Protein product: CASSGHAGVLLNEQFF. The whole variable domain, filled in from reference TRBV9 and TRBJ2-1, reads DSGVTQTPKHLITATGQRVTLRCSPRSGDLSVYWYQQSLDQGLQFLIQYYNGEERAKGNILERFSAQQFPDLHSELNLSSLELGDSALYFCASSGHAGVLLNEQFFGPGTRLTVL.

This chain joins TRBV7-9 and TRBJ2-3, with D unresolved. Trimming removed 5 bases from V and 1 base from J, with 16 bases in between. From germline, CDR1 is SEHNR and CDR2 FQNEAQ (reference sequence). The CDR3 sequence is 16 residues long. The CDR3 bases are TGTGCCAGCAGCCCTCGACCACCTACAGGCACAGATACGCAGTATTTT. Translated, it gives CASSPRPPTGTDTQYF.

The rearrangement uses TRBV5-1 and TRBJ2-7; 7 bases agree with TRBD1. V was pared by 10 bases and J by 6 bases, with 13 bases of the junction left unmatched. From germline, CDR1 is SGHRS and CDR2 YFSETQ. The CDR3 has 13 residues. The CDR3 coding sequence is TGCGCCCTTAATCTTACAGGGGACGGCGAGCAGTACTTC. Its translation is CALNLTGDGEQYF.

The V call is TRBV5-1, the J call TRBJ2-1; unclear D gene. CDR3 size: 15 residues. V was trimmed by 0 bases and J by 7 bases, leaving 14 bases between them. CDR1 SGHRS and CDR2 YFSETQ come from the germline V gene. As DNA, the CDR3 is TGCGCCAGCAGCTTGGACAGCGCCCTAGGGAATGAGCAGTTCTTC. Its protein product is CASSLDSALGNEQFF. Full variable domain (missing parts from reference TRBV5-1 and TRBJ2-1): KAGVTQTPRYLIKTRGQQVTLSCSPISGHRSVSWYQQTPGQGLQFLFEYFSETQRNKGNFPGRFSGRQFSNSRSEMNVSTLELGDSALYLCASSLDSALGNEQFFGPGTRLTVL.